This record covers a single T cell receptor beta chain. Its target is not known. Expressed TCRB transcripts were sequenced after all isolated RNA was converted to cDNA. Data came from immunoSEQ multiplex PCR; TCRdb stores just in-frame clones and leaves some out. Among about 700,000 clones listed, roughly 12% were seen once. This specimen belongs to a study of beta chain features in type 1 diabetes. The CDR3 runs 15 residues. The germline V and J ends were trimmed by 1 base and 3 bases, with 12 bases remaining between them. Per germline, CDR1 KGHSH and CDR2 LQKENI. Overall study findings and caveats: People with Type 1 diabetes carried modestly yet significantly shorter TCRB CDR3s in all four CD4+ subsets.

The TCR comes from a man younger than 30 with type 1 diabetes. Sequencing input: naive CD4+ T cells from blood. The chain joins TRBV18 to TRBJ2-5; D unclear. CDR3 nucleotide sequence: TGTGCCAGCTCACCACTTGGTAGGGCGGAAGAGACCCAGTACTTC. Translating gives CASSPLGRAEETQYF.